What follows are 23 T cell receptor beta chains derived from one specimen sequenced in a study of T cells after yellow fever vaccination (dated by TCRdb to the late 2010s). The method behind the library was 5' RACE. The instrument was an Illumina NovaSeq 6000. In TCRdb, the public reads were trimmed at Q25 with fastp and aligned with MiXCR, with productive beta chains retained. Rows are unified per CDR3 protein, each entry keeping the most common DNA and genes. For this sample the table gives hundreds of thousands of distinct CDR3 sequences, of which about 5% were detected only once. Of the sample, approximately 3.5% falls within the top ten clones. Explained via the paper, the treatment or condition label denotes: live attenuated yellow fever vaccine strain. Source: CD4+ T cells sorted from PBMCs, taken on the day of the yellow fever booster vaccination. These receptors were collected from a young man who received the YFV17D yellow fever vaccine.

This clonotype has a handful of counts. The chain combines TRBV4-1 with TRBJ2-3; perhaps TRBD1 as D (6 bases). The CDR3 covers 14 residues. Germline V gene lookup returns CDR1 MGHRA and CDR2 YSYEKL. With 7 bases removed from V and 0 bases from J, the gap between germline ends came to 11 bases. The CDR3 spells CASTEQGSTDTQYF. CDR3 DNA: TGCGCCAGCACTGAACAGGGTAGCACAGATACGCAGTATTTT.

About this clonotype itself: One end of the junction varies from germline; a read error may be responsible. The chain carries TRBV2 and TRBJ2-3; no definite D call. The CDR3 has 15 amino acids. Germline CDR1 and CDR2: SNHLY and FYNNEI. In DNA form, the CDR3 reads TGTGCCAGCAAATCCCAACTGCCTTCTACAGTTACGCAGTATTTT. Protein product: CASKSQLPSTVTQYF.

This clonotype was detected ten times or more. V usage is TRBV12-3 or TRBV12-4 and J usage is TRBJ2-5; either TRBD1 or TRBD2 may fit D (5 bases each). Trimming removed 2 bases from V and 2 bases from J, with 6 bases in between. The CDR3 has 13 residues. The CDR3 DNA sequence: TGTGCCAGCAGTTTATGGGGGCAAGAGACCCAGTACTTC. Translated, it gives CASSLWGQETQYF.

In its sample, this clonotype was seen many times. This rearrangement joins TRBV12-3 or TRBV12-4 to TRBJ1-6; 9 positions match TRBD1. The J segment lost 10 bases and the V segment lost 2 bases, leaving 0 bases of the junction unmatched. The CDR3 runs to 13 residues. CDR3 DNA sequence: TGTGCCAGCAGTTTAACAGGGGGCTCACCCCTCCACTTT. This sequence encodes CASSLTGGSPLHF.

This clonotype was counted only a few times. The V call is TRBV5-1, the J call TRBJ2-5, with 8 bases matching TRBD1. Trimming removed 1 base from V and 7 bases from J; junction bases left unmatched: 6. The germline CDR1 and CDR2 sequences are SGHRS and YFSETQ. The CDR3 contains 14 residues. The CDR3 region has the DNA TGCGCCAGCAGCTTGTCCGGACAGGGTGGGACCCAGTACTTC. Its translation: CASSLSGQGGTQYF.

CDR3 sequence: CASRGLAGGTDTQYF. The CDR3 DNA reads TGTGCCAGCAGGGGACTAGCGGGGGGCACAGATACGCAGTATTTT. The chain uses TRBV7-9 and TRBJ2-3; 14 bases fit TRBD2. The germline CDR1 and CDR2 sequences are SEHNR and FQNEAQ (reference sequence). Trimming at V came to 6 bases and at J to 1 base, leaving 0 bases not matched to a gene. The CDR3 runs 15 residues. The full variable domain, in which reference TRBV7-9 and TRBJ2-3 provide the parts outside the CDR3, is DTGVSQNPRHKITKRGQNVTFRCDPISEHNRLYWYRQTLGQGPEFLTYFQNEAQLEKSRLLSDRFSAERPKGSFSTLEIQRTEQGDSAMYLCASRGLAGGTDTQYFGPGTRLTVL.

Many counts were recorded for this clonotype. J is TRBJ2-3 and V is TRBV29-1; D may be TRBD1 or TRBD2 (5 bases each). Germline V lookup: CDR1 SQVTM, CDR2 ANQGSEA. CDR3 size: 14 residues. The V end lost 3 bases, the J end lost 3 bases, and 13 bases lay between the germline ends. CDR3 sequence reads: CSVERGVGTDTQYF. The CDR3 DNA reads TGCAGCGTTGAGCGAGGGGTCGGGACAGATACGCAGTATTTT.

This clonotype occurred a few times. This chain joins TRBV7-6 and TRBJ2-3; 13 bases fit TRBD2. With V trimmed by 4 bases and J by 3 bases, 7 bases remained unmatched. CDR1 SGHVS and CDR2 FNYEAQ come from the germline V gene. The CDR3 is made up of 17 amino acids. The CDR3 sequence: CASSSRTSGGVTDTQYF. The CDR3 coding sequence is TGTGCCAGCAGCTCTCGGACTAGCGGGGGTGTGACAGATACGCAGTATTTT.

Comment on this clonotype: A read error is possible here, since a much larger clone lies one base away. The chain recombines TRBV6-2 or TRBV6-3 with TRBJ2-2; 10 positions match TRBD1. The CDR3 totals 16 residues. Germline CDR1 reads MNHEY; CDR2 reads SVGEGT. The CDR3 nucleotides read TGTGACAGCATCCCCCCGACAGGGGGCTACACCGGGGAGCTGTTTTTT. It encodes CDSIPPTGGYTGELFF.

This clonotype has only a few counts. The chain couples TRBV12-3 or TRBV12-4 to TRBJ2-3, with 7 bases aligning to TRBD1. The CDR3 runs 15 residues. The junction had 11 bases not matched to a gene; V was cut back by 7 bases and J by 4 bases. CDR3 nucleotide sequence: TGTGCCAGCACCAGAGACAGGGTCCAGTCAGATACGCAGTATTTT. It codes for CASTRDRVQSDTQYF.

This clonotype was counted many times. The chain couples TRBV29-1 to TRBJ2-3; D not certain. There are 12 residues in the CDR3. The germline CDR1 and CDR2 sequences are SQVTM and ANQGSEA. Trimming removed 3 bases from V and 6 bases from J, with 10 bases in between. The DNA for the CDR3 is TGCAGCGTTGATTCTCTTGGGGATACGCAGTATTTT. It specifies CSVDSLGDTQYF.

The chain has TRBV3-1 and TRBJ2-3; 11 bases align to TRBD2. CDR3 length equals 16 residues. Germline V CDR1 and CDR2: LGHDT, YNNKEL (reference sequence). The V gene end was trimmed by 2 bases and the J gene end by 4 bases; junction bases not matched to a gene: 5. CDR3 protein: CASSQYSGGAADTQYF. The CDR3 DNA follows: TGTGCCAGCAGCCAATATAGCGGGGGGGCCGCAGATACGCAGTATTTT.

This clonotype was recorded a few times. This sequence joins TRBV7-2 and TRBJ1-5; no clear D. V was trimmed by 6 bases and J by 5 bases, leaving 11 bases between them. Germline V gene sequence: CDR1 SGHTA, CDR2 FQGNSA. The CDR3 is 13 amino acids. The DNA of the CDR3 is TGTGCCAGCAGGGCGAATTGGGATCAGCCCCAGCATTTT. Protein: CASRANWDQPQHF.

At least ten counts were recorded for this clonotype. The chain combines TRBV5-1 with TRBJ2-1, with 7 bases that match TRBD2. This CDR3 contains 13 residues. Germline CDR1 SGHRS, CDR2 YFSETQ. After removal of 0 bases from V and 9 bases from J, the junction contained 3 bases not matched to a gene. CDR3 coding DNA: TGCGCCAGCAGCTTGGGACAGCGGGGTGAGCAGTTCTTC. Translation: CASSLGQRGEQFF. Filled out from reference TRBV5-1 and TRBJ2-1, the complete variable domain reads KAGVTQTPRYLIKTRGQQVTLSCSPISGHRSVSWYQQTPGQGLQFLFEYFSETQRNKGNFPGRFSGRQFSNSRSEMNVSTLELGDSALYLCASSLGQRGEQFFGPGTRLTVL.

This sequence joins TRBV11-2 and TRBJ1-2, with a weak D call TRBD1 (6 bases). The CDR3 sequence is 15 residues long. The V gene's germline CDR1 is SGHAT and CDR2 FQNNGV. The ends were cut back, 5 bases at V and 6 bases at J, with 19 bases in the middle. The CDR3 sequence: CASSPLGQRGHGYTF. In DNA, the CDR3 is TGTGCCAGCAGCCCGCTCGGACAGAGGGGCCATGGCTACACCTTC.

This clonotype has more than one count but fewer than ten. The chain carries TRBV3-1 and TRBJ1-5; unclear D gene. Between the trimmed V and J ends, which lost 3 bases and 4 bases, there was a span of 4 bases. This CDR3 comprises 12 residues. Germline values: CDR1 LGHDT, CDR2 YNNKEL (reference sequence). CDR3 bases: TGTGCCAGCAGCCACGCGAATCAGCCCCAGCATTTT. Encoded protein: CASSHANQPQHF.

This clonotype was observed many times. The gene calls are TRBV4-2 and TRBJ2-7; D is possibly TRBD1 (5 bases). This CDR3 region has 14 residues. Germline assignment: CDR1 LGHNA and CDR2 YNFKEQ. The V and J ends lost 0 bases and 6 bases respectively, with 12 bases between them. CDR3 loop: CASSQEGAAFEQYF. The DNA of the CDR3 is TGTGCCAGCAGCCAAGAAGGGGCGGCTTTCGAGCAGTACTTC.

The chain combines TRBV19 with TRBJ2-5, with a possible D match to TRBD1 (6 bases). The CDR3 totals 15 residues. The germline V and J ends were trimmed by 2 bases and 6 bases, with 16 bases remaining between them. Germline CDR1 and CDR2: LNHDA and SQIVND (reference sequence). The CDR3 DNA is TGTGCCAGTAGTATACCGGGGCAGGGGCGAAAGACCCAGTACTTC. Amino acid sequence: CASSIPGQGRKTQYF.

The chain uses TRBV2 and TRBJ1-5, with a weak D call TRBD1 (5 bases). The germline V gene encodes CDR1 SNHLY and CDR2 FYNNEI. V was cut by 5 bases and J by 5 bases, with 13 bases left in between. CDR3 length equals 14 residues. CDR3 in DNA: TGTGCCAGCAGTTTGGAGGGGCTAGATCAGCCCCAGCATTTT. This translates into CASSLEGLDQPQHF.

The chain carries TRBV5-6 and TRBJ2-5; D possibly matches TRBD1 or TRBD2 (5 bases each). There are 17 residues in the CDR3. Germline V gene data show CDR1 as SGHDT and CDR2 as YYEEEE. Trimming took 1 base from V and 5 from J, leaving 21 bases between them. CDR3 in amino acids: CASSLSRGRWVKETQYF. CDR3 DNA: TGTGCCAGCAGCTTGTCTCGGGGCAGGTGGGTCAAGGAGACCCAGTACTTC. The complete variable domain, with remaining parts taken from reference TRBV5-6 and TRBJ2-5, reads DAGVTQSPTHLIKTRGQQVTLRCSPKSGHDTVSWYQQALGQGPQFIFQYYEEEERQRGNFPDRFSGHQFPNYSSELNVNALLLGDSALYLCASSLSRGRWVKETQYFGPGTRLLVL.

CDR3 DNA sequence: TGTGCCAGCAGTGAAGGAGGAGTGAACTACGAGCAGTACTTC. It is translated as CASSEGGVNYEQYF. The chain uses TRBV6-1 and TRBJ2-7, with no clear D. Germline CDR1 MNHNS, CDR2 SASEGT. V lost 1 base and J 3 bases, leaving 10 bases between the germline ends. The CDR3 runs to 14 residues.

This clonotype was observed a handful of times. CDR3 sequence reads: CSASFGTSTDTQYF. The CDR3 DNA sequence: TGCAGTGCTAGTTTCGGAACTAGCACAGATACGCAGTATTTT. V is TRBV20-1 and J is TRBJ2-3; D not resolved. This CDR3 is built from 14 residues. Germline V CDR1 and CDR2: DFQATT, SNEGSKA (reference sequence). Trimming took off 3 bases at V and 0 bases at J, with 10 bases between the two ends.

This clonotype was counted only a few times. V gene TRBV18 combines with J gene TRBJ1-3; no clear D gene. V lost 1 base to trimming and J lost 0 bases, with 16 bases between them. The CDR3 covers 18 residues. Germline-derived CDR1 and CDR2 are KGHSH and LQKENI. The CDR3 region has the DNA TGTGCCAGCTCACCACAGATAGAGGACGGTCTCTCTGGAAACACCATATATTTT. Translating gives CASSPQIEDGLSGNTIYF.